The entry below gives a single TCR beta chain sequence along with its context. The antigen remains undetermined. Ahead of thyroid surgery, no patient had received treatment of any kind. CDR1 and CDR2 (germline): MNHEY, SVGEGT. With 6 bases clipped from V and 0 bases from J, the junction kept 20 bases outside the gene matches. This CDR3 has 20 amino acids. As originally analysed: It was from CDR3 differences across clinicopathological groups that a distant-metastasis classifier for papillary thyroid cancer was built. TCRdb re-called clones via MiXCR from the PCR reads. TCRdb's processing, not the authors' own work, is the source of the V and J calls. Of tens of thousands of clones listed, roughly 13% are singletons. This entry belongs to a study of metastatic and nonmetastatic thyroid tumors. Overall study context: Repertoire comparisons spanned blood and tumor or nodule tissue from malignant and benign thyroid patients.

The study's findings and limits: Reports indicated that malignant thyroid tumors showed significantly higher TCR beta diversity than benign nodules did, in blood and tumor.

The chain joins TRBV6-2 or TRBV6-3 to TRBJ2-7, with TRBD2 matching 10 bases. Sequenced sample: blood. The TCR comes from a female donor with papillary thyroid cancer or a benign thyroid nodule (not recorded which). Some clones in this sample may be carry-over from other donors' samples. The CDR3 DNA is TGTGCCAGCAGCCACTCGTCCCTCGGGTCTAGCGGGAGTGTCTCCTACGAGCAGTACTTC. It translates to CASSHSSLGSSGSVSYEQYF.